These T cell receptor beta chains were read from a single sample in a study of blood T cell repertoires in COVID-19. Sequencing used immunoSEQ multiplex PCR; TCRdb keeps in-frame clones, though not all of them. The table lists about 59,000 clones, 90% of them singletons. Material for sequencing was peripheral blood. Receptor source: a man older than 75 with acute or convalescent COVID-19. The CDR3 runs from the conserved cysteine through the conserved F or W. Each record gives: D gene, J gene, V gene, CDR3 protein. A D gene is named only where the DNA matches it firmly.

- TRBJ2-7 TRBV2 CASSDRVHEQYF
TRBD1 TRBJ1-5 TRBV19 CASSRQGKQPQHF
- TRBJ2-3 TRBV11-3 CASSPSVSTDTQYF
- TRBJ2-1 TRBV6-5 CASRTGDEQFF
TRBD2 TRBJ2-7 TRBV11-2 CASSLAGGRYEQYF
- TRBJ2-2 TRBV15 CATSRDIAANTGELFF
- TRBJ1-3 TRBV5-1 CASSESPGDTIYF
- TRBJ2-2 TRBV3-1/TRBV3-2 CASSHPTSAGELFF
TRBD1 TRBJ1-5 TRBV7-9 CASSSDRDGQPQHF
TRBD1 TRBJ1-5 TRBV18 CASSPATGGNQPQHF
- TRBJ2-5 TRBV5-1 CASSLATQETQYF
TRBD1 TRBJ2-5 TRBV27 CASRDRTQETQYF
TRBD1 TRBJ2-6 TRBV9 CASSVKSQQGSGANVLTF
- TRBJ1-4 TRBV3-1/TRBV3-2 CASSQGTANEKLFF
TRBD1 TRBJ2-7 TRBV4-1 CASSPGQGQSYEQYF
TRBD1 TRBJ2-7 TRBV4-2 CASTPGQGISYEQYF
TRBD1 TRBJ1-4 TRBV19 CATIQGAREKLFF
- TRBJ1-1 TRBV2 CASSEMGSGTEAFF
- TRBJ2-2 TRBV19 CASRRMRAGELFF
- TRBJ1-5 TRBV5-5 CASSLTTTRINQPQHF
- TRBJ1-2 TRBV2 CASSTFQGNGYTF
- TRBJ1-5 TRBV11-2 CASSQLASLQPQHF
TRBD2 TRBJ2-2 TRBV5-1 CASSGLAANTGELFF
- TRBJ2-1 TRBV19 CAVDAVGRLNEQFF
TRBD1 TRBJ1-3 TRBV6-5 CASRAGQGASNTIYF
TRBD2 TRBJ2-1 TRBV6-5 CASTASGYNEQFF
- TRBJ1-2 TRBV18 CASSPEQTAYYGYTF
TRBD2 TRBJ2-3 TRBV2 CASTRVGLATHTQYF